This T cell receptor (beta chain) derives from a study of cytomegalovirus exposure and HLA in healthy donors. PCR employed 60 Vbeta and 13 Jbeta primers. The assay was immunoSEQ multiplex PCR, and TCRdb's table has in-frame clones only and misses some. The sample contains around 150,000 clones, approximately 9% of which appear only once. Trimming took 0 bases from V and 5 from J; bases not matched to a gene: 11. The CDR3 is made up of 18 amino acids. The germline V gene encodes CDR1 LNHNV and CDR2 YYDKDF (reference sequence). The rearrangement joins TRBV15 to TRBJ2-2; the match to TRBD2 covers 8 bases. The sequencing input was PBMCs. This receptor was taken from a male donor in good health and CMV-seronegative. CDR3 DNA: TGTGCCACCAGCAGAGATTGGGGAGCGGGGGCCGCTACCGGGGAGCTGTTTTTT. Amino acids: CATSRDWGAGAATGELFF.